The next 27 T cell receptor beta chains were all read from a single sample in a study of technical replicates of blood from a few donors. Method: immunoSEQ multiplex PCR; TCRdb's copy keeps in-frame clones and lacks some. The sample consists of 65,000 to 90,000 clones, about 90% of them appearing once. Sample: T cells isolated from PBMCs. The receptors derive from a human donor in good health.

The rearrangement uses TRBV25-1 and TRBJ2-5; weak D call: TRBD2 (5 bases). The CDR3 extends over 14 amino acids. V was clipped by 2 bases and J by 9 bases, with 16 bases between them. Per germline, CDR1 MGHDK and CDR2 SYGVNS. DNA for the CDR3: TGTGCCAGCAGTGAACGGGGAGCCCAGGTGTCCCAGTACTTC. This encodes CASSERGAQVSQYF.

The chain recombines TRBV6-1 with TRBJ2-5; 7 nucleotides line up with TRBD2. The CDR3 contains 14 residues. Trimming at V came to 2 bases and at J to 7 bases, leaving 7 bases not matched to a gene. The germline CDR1 and CDR2 sequences are MNHNS and SASEGT. CDR3 sequence (DNA): TGTGCCAGCAGTGAATCGGGGGGAGTTGTGACCCAGTACTTC. This translates into CASSESGGVVTQYF.

The V and J genes are TRBV6-6 and TRBJ1-2; tentatively, D is TRBD1 (5 bases). CDR1 and CDR2 from the germline V gene are MNHNY and SVGAGI (reference sequence). V dropped 0 bases and J dropped 5 bases, with 13 bases sitting between them. The CDR3 runs to 15 residues. The CDR3 DNA sequence: TGTGCCAGCAGTTACTCGGACACCCCGGGTTATGGCTACACCTTC. It encodes CASSYSDTPGYGYTF.

CDR3 loop: CASSQVGGNEQFF. In nucleotides, the CDR3 is TGCGCCAGCAGCCAAGTCGGGGGGAATGAGCAGTTCTTC. The J gene is TRBJ2-1, the V gene TRBV4-1; 7 bases align to TRBD2. The germline V gene encodes CDR1 MGHRA and CDR2 YSYEKL. Trimming cost V 1 base and J 7 bases; bases outside gene matches: 1. CDR3 size: 13 residues.

The table lists this clone with a few counts. The chain joins TRBV9 to TRBJ1-2, with D hard to call. Germline V gene sequence: CDR1 SGDLS, CDR2 YYNGEE. This CDR3 comprises 14 residues. V lost 3 bases, J lost 4 bases, and 13 bases lay in between. CDR3 protein: CASSGIRHSYGYTF. DNA of the CDR3: TGTGCCAGCAGCGGAATACGACACTCCTATGGCTACACCTTC.

The rearrangement uses TRBV10-3 and TRBJ2-7; weak D call: TRBD1 (5 bases). The ends were cut back, 10 bases at V and 1 base at J, with 8 bases in the middle. Germline values: CDR1 ENHRY, CDR2 SYGVKD. The CDR3 has 11 amino acids. This CDR3 reads CATQGSYEQYF. The CDR3 coding sequence is TGTGCCACCCAGGGTTCCTACGAGCAGTACTTC.

This sequence joins TRBV27 and TRBJ2-4, with 7 bases that match TRBD2. V was clipped by 8 bases and J by 0 bases; unmatched bases: 7. The germline gives CDR1 MNHEY, CDR2 SMNVEV (reference sequence). CDR3 size: 15 residues. The CDR3 loop is CASGRVGLAKNIQYF. The CDR3 DNA reads as TGTGCCAGCGGGAGGGTGGGGCTAGCCAAAAACATTCAGTACTTC.

The chain joins TRBV6-5 to TRBJ2-7; weak D call: TRBD2 (6 bases). The CDR3 covers 14 residues. Trimming pared 6 bases from V and 2 bases from J, leaving 14 bases between. Germline lookup yields CDR1 MNHEY and CDR2 SVGAGI. CDR3 protein: CASSGTRPPYEQYF. The CDR3 DNA is TGTGCCAGCAGCGGGACTCGCCCTCCCTACGAGCAGTACTTC.

This rearrangement joins TRBV15 to TRBJ1-1, with D perhaps matching TRBD1 (5 bases). V shed 4 bases and J shed 4 bases, with 10 bases lying between them. CDR3 length equals 13 residues. Looked up from germline, CDR1 is LNHNV and CDR2 is YYDKDF (reference sequence). As DNA, the CDR3 is TGTGCCACCAGCACAGGGTTCTTCACTGAAGCTTTCTTT. It encodes CATSTGFFTEAFF.

The gene calls are TRBV29-1 and TRBJ2-2; 9 nucleotides line up with TRBD1. J lost 5 bases, V lost 4 bases, and 8 bases had no gene match. The CDR3 runs 15 residues. The germline V gene encodes CDR1 SQVTM and CDR2 ANQGSEA. The CDR3 DNA reads TGCAGCGTTGTACGTTCCGACAGGGGGACCGGGGAGCTGTTTTTT. It specifies CSVVRSDRGTGELFF.

J is TRBJ1-6 and V is TRBV2; weak D call: TRBD1 (6 bases). Germline loops: CDR1 SNHLY, CDR2 FYNNEI. The CDR3 contains 14 residues. V was cut by 2 bases and J by 7 bases, with 9 bases left in between. CDR3 in amino acids: CASSEWTANSPLHF. CDR3 bases: TGTGCCAGCAGTGAATGGACAGCCAATTCACCCCTCCACTTT.

V gene TRBV29-1 combines with J gene TRBJ1-2; 7 bases match TRBD1. CDR3 size: 17 residues. Germline V CDR1 and CDR2: SQVTM, ANQGSEA. V lost 1 base and J lost 2; bases outside the gene matches: 13. CDR3 DNA sequence: TGCAGCGTTGAAGGAGCTATGGGACAGCGGTCGAACTATGGCTACACCTTC. This sequence encodes CSVEGAMGQRSNYGYTF.

This chain uses TRBV9 with TRBJ1-2, with a possible D match to TRBD1 (6 bases). Germline V gives CDR1 SGDLS, CDR2 YYNGEE. This CDR3 spans 15 amino acids. Trimming removed 0 bases from V and 8 bases from J, with 17 bases in between. The CDR3 bases are TGTGCCAGCAGCGTAGCCTCCACAGGGCCCTCGGGCTACACCTTC. It translates to CASSVASTGPSGYTF.

The chain recombines TRBV27 with TRBJ2-2; 7 bases line up with TRBD1. Germline assignment: CDR1 MNHEY and CDR2 SMNVEV (reference sequence). The CDR3 sequence is 17 residues long. The V gene end was trimmed by 6 bases and the J gene end by 7 bases; junction bases not matched to a gene: 17. CDR3 DNA: TGTGCCAGCAGAAGGGACAGAGTAGAAATTGAGGACGGGGAGCTGTTTTTT. Translated: CASRRDRVEIEDGELFF.

The V call is TRBV2, the J call TRBJ2-2; 9 bases fit TRBD1. J was trimmed by 6 bases and V by 6 bases; bases with no gene match: 17. This CDR3 has 18 amino acids. Germline CDR1 is SNHLY and CDR2 is FYNNEI. In DNA form, the CDR3 reads TGTGCCAGCAGCTCTCGGGACAGGGACTACTTTGGTCCCGGGGAGCTGTTTTTT. Residues: CASSSRDRDYFGPGELFF.

The chain employs TRBV7-8 and TRBJ2-5; D may be TRBD2 (6 bases). The CDR3 has 16 amino acids. Trimming removed 4 bases from V and 4 bases from J, with 19 bases in between. Germline assignment: CDR1 SGHVS and CDR2 FQNEAQ. The DNA of the CDR3 is TGTGCCAGCAGCTCGTTCTACGGTGGAGGGGTAGAGACCCAGTACTTC. This gives the protein CASSSFYGGGVETQYF.

V gene TRBV13 combines with J gene TRBJ1-2; 8 bases fit TRBD1. J gave up 3 bases and V 1 base, and 7 bases lay outside the gene matches. This CDR3 region has 16 residues. The germline CDR1 and CDR2 sequences are PRHDT and FYEKMQ (reference sequence). The CDR3 DNA is TGTGCCAGCAGCTTAGCCGGACAGGGAAGAGACTATGGCTACACCTTC. This codes for CASSLAGQGRDYGYTF.

The rearrangement uses TRBV23-1 and TRBJ1-5, with 9 bases aligning to TRBD1. TRBV23-1 is designated an ORF whose function remains uncertain. The CDR3 spans 14 residues. The trim removed 6 bases at V and 4 bases at J, leaving 4 bases unmatched. The DNA for the CDR3 is TGCGCCAGCAGCGGGACAGGGAAAAATCAGCCCCAGCATTTT. It codes for CASSGTGKNQPQHF.

This rearrangement joins TRBV5-1 to TRBJ1-5; tentatively, D is TRBD1 (5 bases). V lost 5 bases and J lost 5, with 11 bases in between. CDR1 and CDR2 from the germline V gene are SGHRS and YFSETQ. The CDR3 consists of 13 residues. The DNA of the CDR3 is TGCGCCAGCAGGGCGGCGGGGGATCAGCCCCAGCATTTT. It translates to CASRAAGDQPQHF.

The V gene is TRBV7-9, the J gene TRBJ2-3; D perhaps matches TRBD2 (6 bases). CDR1 is SEHNR, CDR2 FQNEAQ, per germline (reference sequence). The CDR3 consists of 11 residues. V was shortened by 5 bases and J by 6 bases, with 6 bases between the two germline ends. DNA for the CDR3: TGTGCCAGCAGCGGGAGGGATACGCAGTATTTT. Its protein product is CASSGRDTQYF.

V is TRBV7-9 and J is TRBJ2-3, with 9 bases identical to TRBD1. The germline V gene encodes CDR1 SEHNR and CDR2 FQNEAQ (reference sequence). V lost 8 bases to trimming and J lost 4 bases; unmatched junction nucleotides: 7. The CDR3 has 14 amino acids. CDR3 DNA: TGTGCCAGCGGTCCGGGACAGGGACCAGATACGCAGTATTTT. Protein product: CASGPGQGPDTQYF. The full variable domain, completed using reference TRBV7-9 and TRBJ2-3, is DTGVSQNPRHKITKRGQNVTFRCDPISEHNRLYWYRQTLGQGPEFLTYFQNEAQLEKSRLLSDRFSAERPKGSFSTLEIQRTEQGDSAMYLCASGPGQGPDTQYFGPGTRLTVL.

V is TRBV6-1 and J is TRBJ1-1; the D is unclear. Trimming pared 4 bases from V and 7 bases from J, leaving 16 bases between. The CDR3 sequence is 14 residues long. CDR1 and CDR2 from the germline V gene are MNHNS and SASEGT. The CDR3 loop is CASSVTPGGNEAFF. CDR3 DNA sequence: TGTGCCAGCAGTGTTACCCCCGGAGGGAATGAAGCTTTCTTT.

The gene calls are TRBV5-1 and TRBJ2-1; 7 bases agree with TRBD2. CDR1 and CDR2 from the germline V gene are SGHRS and YFSETQ. Trimming removed 4 bases from V and 0 bases from J; junction bases left unmatched: 4. The CDR3 has 15 residues. This CDR3 is CASSEGLGSYNEQFF. As DNA, the CDR3 is TGCGCCAGCAGCGAAGGACTAGGCTCCTACAATGAGCAGTTCTTC.

The chain links TRBV6-5 to TRBJ1-1; TRBD1 matches 8 bases. Germline V gives CDR1 MNHEY, CDR2 SVGAGI. This CDR3 contains 14 residues. V lost 6 bases, J lost 4 bases, and 7 bases stayed unmatched. In DNA form, the CDR3 reads TGTGCCAGCAGACAATCGACAGGGGTCACTGAAGCTTTCTTT. Protein: CASRQSTGVTEAFF.

The V call is TRBV10-2, the J call TRBJ1-5; tentative D call: TRBD1 (5 bases). V lost 4 bases and J lost 2, with 12 bases in between. CDR3 length: 15 amino acids. Germline loops: CDR1 WSHSY, CDR2 SAAADI. The CDR3 spells CASSVTGGRNQPQHF. The CDR3 bases are TGCGCCAGCAGTGTAACCGGGGGACGCAATCAGCCCCAGCATTTT.

The chain recombines TRBV30 with TRBJ1-1; D perhaps matches TRBD1 (5 bases). V lost 0 bases, J lost 4 bases, and 9 bases lay in between. Per the germline V gene, CDR1 is GTSNPN and CDR2 is SVGIG (reference sequence). The CDR3 is 13 amino acids. Here the CDR3 reads CAWSVHRGTEAFF. The CDR3 DNA reads as TGTGCCTGGAGTGTACATAGGGGCACTGAAGCTTTCTTT.

This chain connects TRBV28 to TRBJ2-7; TRBD1 agrees at 7 bases. CDR1 and CDR2 (germline): MDHEN, SYDVKM. Trimming removed 5 bases from V and 1 base from J; junction bases left unmatched: 2. CDR3 length: 13 residues. The chain's CDR3 is CASSPGQSYEQYF. Written as DNA, the CDR3 is TGTGCCAGCAGTCCGGGACAGTCCTACGAGCAGTACTTC.